Each of the 26 T cell receptor beta chains below was sequenced from the same sample in a study of shared clonotypes between healthy human individuals. Terminally differentiated effector memory CD45RA+ cells were excluded from the naive CD8 cells, which were CD45RO-negative and positively selected for CCR7. Sequencing was performed with immunoSEQ multiplex PCR; in TCRdb, only in-frame clones are kept and a portion is missing. This table holds around 2,100,000 clones, around 96% found once. Sequencing was carried out using naive CD8+ T cells sorted from blood. The origin of the receptors is a man between 18 and 35 years old in good health.

The J gene is TRBJ2-7, the V gene TRBV7-9, with D perhaps TRBD1 (5 bases). Trimming removed 2 bases from V and 7 bases from J, with 12 bases in between. Germline CDR1 is SEHNR and CDR2 is FQNEAQ (reference sequence). There are 13 residues in the CDR3. This chain's CDR3 is CASSLYRPGEQYF. The CDR3, as DNA: TGTGCCAGCAGCTTATATCGGCCAGGGGAGCAGTACTTC.

The chain links TRBV28 to TRBJ2-7, with 7 bases identical to TRBD1. CDR1 and CDR2 from the germline V gene are MDHEN and SYDVKM. With V trimmed by 5 bases and J by 3 bases, 4 bases remained unmatched. The CDR3 is 13 residues long. The DNA for the CDR3 is TGTGCCAGCAGTGACAGGGAGTACTACGAGCAGTACTTC. The encoded protein is CASSDREYYEQYF.

With regard to this clone: Relative to the germline gene, one junction end is altered; a read error may explain this. This sequence joins TRBV6-5 and TRBJ1-1; possible D gene TRBD1, 5 bases. Germline-derived CDR1 and CDR2 are MNHEY and SVGAGI. The CDR3 contains 14 residues. CDR3 protein: CASSYRTSNAEAFF. CDR3 sequence (DNA): TGTGCCAGCAGTTACAGGACATCGAACGCTGAAGCTTTCTTT.

This chain links TRBV19 with TRBJ2-7, with TRBD1 identical over 7 bases. The V gene end was trimmed by 5 bases and the J gene end by 3 bases; junction bases not matched to a gene: 10. The CDR3 contains 15 residues. Germline CDR1 LNHDA, CDR2 SQIVND (reference sequence). CDR3 nucleotides: TGTGCCAGTAGTCTTCGACCGGGACAGATCTACGAGCAGTACTTC. It specifies CASSLRPGQIYEQYF.

This clone was seen just once. The V gene is TRBV2, the J gene TRBJ2-1; D is ambiguous. V lost 4 bases and J lost 1, with 5 bases in between. Germline V gives CDR1 SNHLY, CDR2 FYNNEI. The CDR3 extends over 13 amino acids. The CDR3 sequence is CASSVESYNEQFF. CDR3 DNA: TGTGCCAGCAGTGTCGAGTCCTACAATGAGCAGTTCTTC.

The CDR3 spells CASSSHSAGSGELFF. The CDR3 DNA is TGTGCCAGCAGCTCCCATAGCGCGGGATCGGGGGAGCTGTTTTTT. This chain joins TRBV7-9 and TRBJ2-2; D may be TRBD2 (6 bases). Germline assignment: CDR1 SEHNR and CDR2 FQNEAQ (reference sequence). CDR3 length: 15 amino acids. V lost 4 bases, J lost 8 bases, and 17 bases lay in between.

The chain is built from TRBV29-1 and TRBJ2-1; D possibly uses TRBD1 or TRBD2 (7 bases each). The CDR3 runs to 15 residues. Trimming removed 3 bases at V and 6 bases at J, with 18 bases between. Germline V CDR1 and CDR2: SQVTM, ANQGSEA. The CDR3 region has the DNA TGCAGCGTTGATGAGACGGCAGGGGGGGTCAATGAGCAGTTCTTC. Translated, it gives CSVDETAGGVNEQFF.

In this sample, this clone turned up once. This chain joins TRBV11-2 and TRBJ2-7; TRBD1 might be the D (5 bases). V dropped 6 bases and J dropped 1 base, with 10 bases sitting between them. From germline, CDR1 is SGHAT and CDR2 FQNNGV. The CDR3 totals 13 residues. The CDR3 region is CASRWRQSYEQYF. The CDR3 nucleotides read TGTGCCAGCAGGTGGAGACAGTCCTACGAGCAGTACTTC.

This chain joins TRBV5-5 and TRBJ1-1; 7 positions agree with TRBD1. J gave up 4 bases and V 1 base, and 4 bases lay outside the gene matches. CDR3 length: 14 residues. CDR1 is SGHKS and CDR2 is YYEKEE in the germline V gene (reference sequence). CDR3 DNA sequence: TGTGCCAGCAGCTTGTTGACAGGGTTCACTGAAGCTTTCTTT. This codes for CASSLLTGFTEAFF.

The gene calls are TRBV5-1 and TRBJ2-3, with D perhaps matching TRBD1 or TRBD2 (6 bases each). CDR3 length equals 16 residues. Trimming cost V 1 base and J 6 bases, with 18 bases left between them. From germline, CDR1 is SGHRS and CDR2 YFSETQ. This chain's CDR3 is CASSLYGGAVVDTQYF. Written as DNA, the CDR3 is TGCGCCAGCAGCTTGTACGGGGGCGCCGTGGTGGATACGCAGTATTTT.

The chain carries TRBV2 and TRBJ2-2; 8 positions agree with TRBD2. The trim removed 2 bases at V and 6 bases at J, leaving 5 bases unmatched. This CDR3 region has 15 residues. Germline V gene data show CDR1 as SNHLY and CDR2 as FYNNEI. The CDR3: CASSEILAVPGELFF. Here the CDR3 DNA reads TGTGCCAGCAGTGAAATACTAGCGGTACCCGGGGAGCTGTTTTTT. Full variable domain (remainder filled in from reference TRBV2 and TRBJ2-2): EPEVTQTPSHQVTQMGQEVILRCVPISNHLYFYWYRQILGQKVEFLVSFYNNEISEKSEIFDDQFSVERPDGSNFTLKIRSTKLEDSAMYFCASSEILAVPGELFFGEGSRLTVL.

The V gene is TRBV4-1, the J gene TRBJ2-7; D ambiguous. V lost 4 bases and J lost 3, with 10 bases in between. The germline gives CDR1 MGHRA, CDR2 YSYEKL. This CDR3 comprises 13 residues. In DNA form, the CDR3 reads TGCGCCAGCAGCCTAAGCTACGGCTACGAGCAGTACTTC. Residues: CASSLSYGYEQYF.

Concerning this clone itself: Different DNA sequences within this sample yield the same CDR3. V is TRBV11-2 and J is TRBJ2-7, with D uncertain. V dropped 1 base and J dropped 2 bases, with 9 bases sitting between them. The CDR3 has 14 residues. Germline CDR1 reads SGHAT; CDR2 reads FQNNGV. The CDR3 sequence is CASSLGTGPYEQYF. Written as DNA, the CDR3 is TGTGCCAGCAGCTTAGGAACCGGCCCCTACGAGCAGTACTTC.

The gene calls are TRBV11-2 and TRBJ1-6; perhaps TRBD1 as D (5 bases). Germline V gene lookup returns CDR1 SGHAT and CDR2 FQNNGV. The CDR3 totals 17 residues. V lost 0 bases to trimming and J lost 4 bases, with 13 bases between them. The CDR3 coding sequence is TGTGCCAGCAGCTTAGATCTGCAGGGCTTTTATAATTCACCCCTCCACTTT. It yields the protein CASSLDLQGFYNSPLHF. Full variable domain (missing parts from reference TRBV11-2 and TRBJ1-6): EAGVAQSPRYKIIEKRQSVAFWCNPISGHATLYWYQQILGQGPKLLIQFQNNGVVDDSQLPKDRFSAERLKGVDSTLKIQPAKLEDSAVYLCASSLDLQGFYNSPLHFGNGTRLTVT.

The rearrangement uses TRBV6-5 and TRBJ2-7, with 9 bases aligning to TRBD1. The V and J ends lost 8 bases and 5 bases, in that order; junction bases with no gene match: 13. CDR3 length equals 15 residues. CDR1 MNHEY and CDR2 SVGAGI come from the germline V gene. Here the CDR3 reads CASGDWTGELHEQYF. The CDR3 DNA reads as TGTGCCAGCGGGGACTGGACAGGGGAGCTCCACGAGCAGTACTTC.

The V gene is TRBV14, the J gene TRBJ2-1; TRBD2 agrees at 10 bases. Germline V gene lookup returns CDR1 SGHDN and CDR2 FVKESK. This CDR3 is built from 16 residues. J was trimmed by 8 bases and V by 0 bases; bases with no gene match: 7. The CDR3 bases are TGTGCCAGCAGCCAAGACCCCAGCGGGAGGGCAGATGAGCAGTTCTTC. Protein sequence: CASSQDPSGRADEQFF.

As to this clone: The junction shows a germline mismatch at one end, possibly a read error. This chain links TRBV25-1 with TRBJ1-1; D is undetermined. Germline CDR1 reads MGHDK; CDR2 reads SYGVNS. The CDR3 has 11 amino acids. The DNA of the CDR3 is TGCGCGCAAAGAATGAACACTGAAGCTTTCTTT. Translation gives CAQRMNTEAFF. Based on the CDR3 plus reference TRBV25-1 and TRBJ1-1, the full variable domain is EADIYQTPRYLVIGTGKKITLECSQTMGHDKMYWYQQDPGMELHLIHYSYGVNSTEKGDLSSESTVSRIRTEHFPLTLESARPSHTSQYLCAQRMNTEAFFGQGTRLTVV.

The genes are TRBV29-1 and TRBJ2-5; 11 bases line up with TRBD1. The CDR3 totals 14 residues. Trimming took 3 bases from V and 5 from J; bases not matched to a gene: 5. In germline, CDR1 is SQVTM, CDR2 ANQGSEA. The CDR3 DNA reads TGCAGCGTTGAGGACAGGGGGCGGACGGAGACCCAGTACTTC. This encodes CSVEDRGRTETQYF.

This chain uses TRBV6-5 with TRBJ2-7, with D perhaps given as TRBD1 or TRBD2 (7 bases each). Germline CDR1 is MNHEY and CDR2 is SVGAGI. V lost 7 bases to trimming and J lost 4 bases, with 14 bases between them. The CDR3 length is 13 residues. As DNA, the CDR3 is TGTGCCAGCACACCAGGGGGGGAATACGAGCAGTACTTC. Protein: CASTPGGEYEQYF.

The DNA of the CDR3 is TGTGCCAGCAGCAACACGGGACTAGCGGCTTACGAGCAGTACTTC. Protein product: CASSNTGLAAYEQYF. This rearrangement joins TRBV11-2 to TRBJ2-7; TRBD2 matches 11 bases. With 5 bases clipped from V and 4 bases from J, the junction kept 7 bases outside the gene matches. This CDR3 contains 15 residues. Germline V gene lookup returns CDR1 SGHAT and CDR2 FQNNGV.

The chain has TRBV6-1 and TRBJ2-7; 7 bases map to TRBD1. The CDR3 totals 16 residues. CDR1 is MNHNS and CDR2 is SASEGT in the germline V gene. Germline trimming cut 4 bases from V and 3 bases from J; bases unmatched to any gene: 12. The CDR3 nucleotides are TGTGCCAGCAGTGTGGAGTCCGGGACAGCATACTACGAGCAGTACTTC. Translating it yields CASSVESGTAYYEQYF.

The chain uses TRBV28 and TRBJ2-5, with D tentatively TRBD1 (6 bases). The CDR3 runs to 12 residues. The V end lost 10 bases, the J end lost 4 bases, and 13 bases lay between the germline ends. CDR1 and CDR2 (germline): MDHEN, SYDVKM. The CDR3 sequence: CAIRQDRETQYF. As DNA, the CDR3 is TGTGCCATCCGACAGGATAGAGAGACCCAGTACTTC.

The CDR3 coding sequence is TGTGCCAGCAGCTTGGGGACAGGGGGCTGGAATTCACCCCTCCACTTT. This encodes CASSLGTGGWNSPLHF. The V call is TRBV5-4, the J call TRBJ1-6; 11 nucleotides agree with TRBD1. The CDR3 totals 16 residues. V gave up 0 bases and J gave up 7 bases; unmatched junction bases: 3. Germline V gene data show CDR1 as SGHNT and CDR2 as YYREEE (reference sequence).

The rearrangement joins TRBV7-9 to TRBJ1-4; D not resolved. In germline, CDR1 is SEHNR, CDR2 FQNEAQ (reference sequence). Trimming took 4 bases from V and 6 from J, leaving 15 bases between them. The CDR3 is 15 amino acids. CDR3 in DNA: TGTGCCAGCAGCTCTTTAGGTCTCGACGATGAAAAACTGTTTTTT. Its protein is CASSSLGLDDEKLFF.

This chain joins TRBV30 and TRBJ2-7; D is tentatively TRBD1 or TRBD2 (6 bases each). The CDR3 has 15 residues. Germline-derived CDR1 and CDR2 are GTSNPN and SVGIG (reference sequence). Trimming left V 5 bases short and J 3 bases short, with 20 bases between. The CDR3 is CAWAGGRGIDYEQYF. The CDR3 bases are TGTGCCTGGGCCGGGGGCAGGGGAATAGACTACGAGCAGTACTTC.

The V and J genes are TRBV4-1 and TRBJ2-7; 8 bases are shared with TRBD1. The trim removed 0 bases at V and 3 bases at J, leaving 4 bases unmatched. This CDR3 contains 15 residues. Germline lookup yields CDR1 MGHRA and CDR2 YSYEKL. The CDR3 spells CASSQEPGQDYEQYF. Here the CDR3 DNA reads TGCGCCAGCAGCCAAGAACCGGGACAGGACTACGAGCAGTACTTC.